This is a list of T cell receptor beta chains from one sample in a study of OX40 agonist ivuxolimab in advanced cancers. The data were produced by immunoSEQ multiplex PCR, yet TCRdb's version contains in-frame clones alone and is incomplete. Of 35,000 to 55,000 clones in the sample, roughly nine tenths were seen once. The sequencing used CD4+ or CD8+ T cells sorted from blood, collected in a trial of the OX40 agonist ivuxolimab. The receptor set was obtained from an adult with an advanced solid tumor such as melanoma, head and neck, liver or kidney cancer. Each CDR3 is given with its conserved first and last residue. D genes are given only for firm matches. Part of the rows lack a size; the others show once, few, many or a class for expanded clones.

clone_size	v_call	j_call	cdr3_length	d_call	cdr3_aa	cdr3_nt
-	TRBV28	TRBJ2-7	16	TRBD2	CASSLSGRREGNEQYF	TGTGCCAGCAGTTTATCCGGACGGCGGGAGGGTAACGAGCAGTACTTC
-	TRBV10-3	TRBJ2-1	16	TRBD2	CAISEGRGGGGNEQFF	TGTGCCATCAGTGAAGGGAGGGGAGGAGGTGGGAATGAGCAGTTCTTC
-	TRBV27	TRBJ2-7	16	TRBD1	CASSQRWDRGFYEQYF	TGTGCCAGCAGTCAGAGATGGGACAGGGGTTTCTACGAGCAGTACTTC
-	TRBV6-1	TRBJ2-7	14	-	CASSETGRNYEQYF	TGTGCCAGCAGTGAGACGGGACGGAACTACGAGCAGTACTTC
-	TRBV4-1	TRBJ2-2	16	-	CASSQARLTNTGELFF	TGCGCCAGCAGCCAAGCCAGGTTAACGAACACCGGGGAGCTGTTTTTT
-	TRBV28	TRBJ1-5	19	-	CASSLVRDRHLLLYQPQHF	TGTGCCAGCAGTTTGGTCAGGGACCGACACCTTTTGTTGTATCAGCCCCAGCATTTT
-	TRBV6-4	TRBJ2-3	16	TRBD2	CASSVSGTSGTDTQYF	TGTGCCAGCAGTGTGTCCGGGACTAGCGGCACAGATACGCAGTATTTT
once	TRBV21-1	TRBJ2-1	16	-	CASSKEGSRGCDEQFF	TGTGCCAGCAGCAAAGAAGGTAGCCGTGGCTGCGATGAGCAGTTCTTC
few	TRBV5-1	TRBJ2-7	16	TRBD1	CASSPGLGQGAFEQYF	TGCGCCAGCAGCCCCGGGTTGGGACAGGGGGCATTCGAGCAGTACTTC
-	TRBV18	TRBJ2-3	9	-	CASSHTQYF	TGTGCCAGCTCACATACGCAGTATTTT
-	TRBV5-1	TRBJ2-5	12	-	CASSLDQETQYF	TGCGCCAGCAGCTTGGACCAAGAGACCCAGTACTTC
few	TRBV10-2	TRBJ1-5	13	-	CASSRAENWPQHF	TGCGCCAGCAGCCGGGCGGAAAACTGGCCCCAGCATTTT
-	TRBV28	TRBJ2-4	15	TRBD2	CASSLFSGGQNIQYF	TGTGCCAGCAGTTTATTTTCGGGGGGTCAGAACATTCAGTACTTC